This T cell receptor beta chain originates from a study of resident and recirculating memory T cells in vitiligo. On the study more broadly: No cells were sorted; samples were homogenized just before genomic DNA extraction. Study findings and constraints: Vitiligo lesions lacked a unique dominant clone, and clonality varied.

Notes on this clone: Its specificity is unknown.

TCRdb's table, derived via immunoSEQ multiplex PCR, lists solely in-frame clones and lacks some. The sample contains tens of thousands of clones, just over 90% of which appear only once. The CDR3 contains 15 residues. The germline V gene encodes CDR1 SGHVS and CDR2 FQNEAQ. The V and J ends lost 6 bases and 3 bases, in that order; junction bases with no gene match: 6. Confetti depigmentation, marking active vitiligo, was absent in these patients. Anyone treated within the previous three months was excluded. The rearrangement links TRBV7-8 to TRBJ2-1; 9 nucleotides agree with TRBD1. Sample: blood. The receptor's source is a male donor with vitiligo. CDR3 DNA sequence: TGTGCCAGCAGTTCAGCGGACAGGGGCTACAATGAGCAGTTCTTC. This gives the protein CASSSADRGYNEQFF.